Following are 30 T cell receptor beta chains from one sample sequenced in a study of Graves' ophthalmopathy and Graves' hyperthyroidism. Transcripts of RNA were the source for amplifying TCR beta CDR3 regions. First-round RT-PCR with HTBI primers preceded a second-round multiplex PCR. MiXCR was run by TCRdb on the multiplex PCR reads, yielding one entry per CDR3 protein. This sample has more than 550,000 distinct CDR3 sequences, with roughly 41% found just once. Sequenced: peripheral blood. Every receptor here comes from an adult man with Graves' ophthalmopathy.

This clonotype was counted ten times or more. The chain has TRBV12-3 or TRBV12-4 and TRBJ2-5, with 13 bases that match TRBD2. Trimming removed 7 bases from V and 5 bases from J; junction bases left unmatched: 7. CDR3 length: 15 residues. CDR3 protein: CASTTSGRAGETQYF. As DNA, the CDR3 is TGTGCCAGCACCACTAGCGGGAGGGCCGGTGAGACCCAGTACTTC.

This clonotype has a count of ten or more. The CDR3 DNA follows: TGTGCCAGCAGCCAATGGCAAGCGCATGCCTACGAGCAGTACTTC. Translated: CASSQWQAHAYEQYF. This chain uses TRBV3-1 with TRBJ2-7; D is undetermined. Germline V lookup: CDR1 LGHDT, CDR2 YNNKEL (reference sequence). Deletions cut 2 bases from V and 2 bases from J, with 13 bases between. The CDR3 has 15 residues.

This clonotype appeared a few times. The V gene is TRBV2, the J gene TRBJ1-1; 9 bases align to TRBD1. With 5 bases clipped from V and 0 bases from J, the junction kept 10 bases outside the gene matches. CDR3 size: 17 residues. The germline CDR1 and CDR2 sequences are SNHLY and FYNNEI. The CDR3 nucleotides are TGTGCCAGCAGTTCAAGGGGACAGGGTACCCTGAACACTGAAGCTTTCTTT. Its protein product is CASSSRGQGTLNTEAFF.

The chain joins TRBV19 to TRBJ2-5; 7 positions match TRBD2. Germline V gene data show CDR1 as LNHDA and CDR2 as SQIVND (reference sequence). The CDR3 has 15 amino acids. V was pared by 3 bases and J by 9 bases, with 13 bases of the junction left unmatched. DNA of the CDR3: TGTGCCAGTAGTATTCAAGCGGGGAGACCAGAAGCCCAGTACTTC. This sequence encodes CASSIQAGRPEAQYF.

J is TRBJ2-2 and V is TRBV5-4, with TRBD2 matching over 15 bases. Germline V gene sequence: CDR1 SGHNT, CDR2 YYREEE (reference sequence). Unmatched junction bases numbered 11, after V lost 4 bases and J lost 7 bases. This CDR3 region has 18 residues. The CDR3 nucleotides are TGTGCCAGCAGCCCACCAGGACTAGCGGGGGGGCGCGGCGGGGAGCTGTTTTTT. This gives the protein CASSPPGLAGGRGGELFF.

The chain employs TRBV2 and TRBJ2-6; TRBD1 or TRBD2 may be the D gene (5 bases each). The germline gives CDR1 SNHLY, CDR2 FYNNEI. This CDR3 contains 14 residues. The CDR3 coding sequence is TGTGCTAGAGCCGGGGCCTCTGGGGCCAACGTCCTGACTTTC. Protein sequence: CARAGASGANVLTF.

This clonotype was detected ten times or more. The J gene is TRBJ1-1, the V gene TRBV7-3; D gene ambiguous. The CDR3 contains 13 residues. Trimming took 2 bases from V and 0 from J, leaving 4 bases between them. Looked up from germline, CDR1 is SGHTA and CDR2 is FQGTGA. The CDR3 DNA follows: TGTGCCAGCAGCTTATTGGTGAACACTGAAGCTTTCTTT. Its protein product is CASSLLVNTEAFF.

The chain is built from TRBV7-2 and TRBJ1-2; weak D call: TRBD1 (5 bases). In germline, CDR1 is SGHTA, CDR2 FQGNSA. The CDR3 contains 14 residues. V was cut by 4 bases and J by 9 bases, with 18 bases left in between. CDR3 protein: CASSSGGLAESYTF. In nucleotides, the CDR3 is TGTGCCAGCAGCTCCGGGGGACTAGCGGAGAGCTACACCTTC.

The rearrangement uses TRBV5-6 and TRBJ2-5; D may be TRBD1 (5 bases). This CDR3 is 15 amino acids long. Trimming took off 0 bases at V and 3 bases at J, with 12 bases between the two ends. The germline V gene encodes CDR1 SGHDT and CDR2 YYEEEE. CDR3 DNA: TGTGCCAGCAGCTTGGGTTTGACAGCCAAAGAGACCCAGTACTTC. This sequence encodes CASSLGLTAKETQYF.

This clonotype showed up just once. The chain has TRBV25-1 and TRBJ1-3; 10 nucleotides match TRBD1. The CDR3 sequence is 15 residues long. J was trimmed by 8 bases and V by 6 bases; bases with no gene match: 10. CDR1 is MGHDK, CDR2 SYGVNS, per germline. CDR3 sequence: CASSQTGGYGYTIYF. Written as DNA, the CDR3 is TGTGCCAGCAGCCAGACAGGGGGCTATGGCTACACCATATATTTT.

This clonotype was counted many times. J is TRBJ1-1 and V is TRBV19; the match to TRBD1 covers 7 bases. The ends lost 0 bases at V and 4 bases at J; junction bases unmatched: 2. This CDR3 comprises 14 residues. Germline V gene lookup returns CDR1 LNHDA and CDR2 SQIVND (reference sequence). The CDR3 DNA reads TGTGCCAGTAGTATAGACAGGGGGGGCACTGAAGCTTTCTTT. Its translation: CASSIDRGGTEAFF.

Regarding this clonotype: Being one base from a much bigger clone, this may be a read error. The chain employs TRBV25-1 and TRBJ1-1; TRBD1 agrees at 8 bases. Germline-derived CDR1 and CDR2 are MGHDK and SYGVNS. The ends lost 7 bases at V and 6 bases at J; junction bases unmatched: 7. This CDR3 has 13 residues. As DNA, the CDR3 is TGTGCCAGCAACCAGGGGGCGGGGGCTGAAGCTTTCTTT. It codes for CASNQGAGAEAFF.

This clonotype was seen many times. The V and J genes are TRBV5-1 and TRBJ1-1; perhaps TRBD1 as D (5 bases). Germline loops: CDR1 SGHRS, CDR2 YFSETQ. This CDR3 has 13 amino acids. Trimming removed 2 bases at V and 6 bases at J, with 11 bases between. The CDR3 sequence: CASSFEGQPEAFF. In nucleotides, the CDR3 is TGCGCCAGCAGCTTCGAGGGGCAGCCTGAAGCTTTCTTT.

Of note for this clonotype: A much more abundant neighbour one base away suggests this may be a read error. This CDR3 is CASSLAPLTEAFF. Written as DNA, the CDR3 is TGTGCCAGCAGTTTAGCGCCCCTTACTGAAGCTTTCTTT. The J gene is TRBJ1-1, the V gene TRBV7-8; D remains ambiguous. The CDR3 spans 13 residues. Germline lookup yields CDR1 SGHVS and CDR2 FQNEAQ.

This CDR3 reads CAISDRQLNQPQHF. In nucleotides, the CDR3 is TGTGCCATCAGTGATAGACAGCTCAATCAGCCCCAGCATTTT. This sequence joins TRBV10-3 and TRBJ1-5; weak D call: TRBD1 (5 bases). V dropped 3 bases and J dropped 3 bases, with 9 bases sitting between them. CDR3 length: 14 residues. Germline V gene sequence: CDR1 ENHRY, CDR2 SYGVKD.

This clonotype was recorded at least ten times. V is TRBV6-6 and J is TRBJ2-7; TRBD1 aligns across 10 bases. Germline V gives CDR1 MNHNY, CDR2 SVGAGI (reference sequence). This CDR3 contains 13 residues. V was clipped by 8 bases and J by 4 bases; unmatched bases: 5. DNA of the CDR3: TGTGCCAGCGCTCGGGACAGGGGTTACGAGCAGTACTTC. This gives the protein CASARDRGYEQYF.

This clonotype has ten or more counts. The chain couples TRBV29-1 to TRBJ1-1; D is unresolved. CDR3 length: 13 amino acids. CDR1 SQVTM and CDR2 ANQGSEA come from the germline V gene. Trimming took off 3 bases at V and 9 bases at J, with 17 bases between the two ends. Here the CDR3 DNA reads TGCAGCGTTGACAGTTATGAGCGGCAGAAAGCTTTCTTT. Residues: CSVDSYERQKAFF.

In its sample, this clonotype was seen many times. The chain couples TRBV20-1 to TRBJ1-6, with a tentative D call TRBD1 (6 bases). Trimming removed 6 bases at V and 5 bases at J, with 11 bases between. This CDR3 is built from 13 residues. Per germline, CDR1 DFQATT and CDR2 SNEGSKA (reference sequence). The CDR3 sequence is CSASTGNNSPLHF. CDR3 in DNA: TGCAGTGCGTCAACAGGGAATAATTCACCCCTCCACTTT.

There are many counts of this clonotype. The rearrangement uses TRBV5-6 and TRBJ1-2; TRBD1 matches 9 bases. V lost 2 bases and J lost 4; bases outside the gene matches: 0. CDR3 length: 13 residues. The germline V gene encodes CDR1 SGHDT and CDR2 YYEEEE. The DNA of the CDR3 is TGTGCCAGCAGCTTACAGGGGGCCTATGGCTACACCTTC. As protein: CASSLQGAYGYTF. Variable domain in full (rest from reference TRBV5-6 and TRBJ1-2): DAGVTQSPTHLIKTRGQQVTLRCSPKSGHDTVSWYQQALGQGPQFIFQYYEEEERQRGNFPDRFSGHQFPNYSSELNVNALLLGDSALYLCASSLQGAYGYTFGSGTRLTVV.

This rearrangement joins TRBV2 to TRBJ1-1; TRBD1 agrees at 8 bases. The J segment lost 1 base and the V segment lost 5 bases, leaving 6 bases of the junction unmatched. CDR3 length: 15 residues. Germline CDR1 is SNHLY and CDR2 is FYNNEI. The CDR3 is CASSTPGQENTEAFF. Written as DNA, the CDR3 is TGTGCCAGCAGTACACCGGGACAGGAGAACACTGAAGCTTTCTTT.

V gene TRBV2 combines with J gene TRBJ2-7; TRBD1 or TRBD2 may be the D gene (5 bases each). V lost 6 bases, J lost 3 bases, and 9 bases lay in between. Germline assignment: CDR1 SNHLY and CDR2 FYNNEI. This CDR3 has 12 residues. Here the CDR3 DNA reads TGTGCCAGCAGGAGGGGAAGCTACGAGCAGTACTTC. This encodes CASRRGSYEQYF.

This clonotype was counted ten times or more. The V gene is TRBV10-1, the J gene TRBJ2-7, with TRBD2 identical over 9 bases. V dropped 0 bases and J dropped 4; count of bases not matched to a gene: 4. The CDR3 is 15 residues long. Per the germline V gene, CDR1 is WNHNN and CDR2 is SYGVQD (reference sequence). CDR3 sequence reads: CASSESLAGKYEQYF. CDR3 coding DNA: TGCGCCAGCAGTGAGTCGCTAGCGGGGAAGTACGAGCAGTACTTC.

The rearrangement joins TRBV12-3 or TRBV12-4 to TRBJ2-6; 8 nucleotides match TRBD2. Losses at the gene ends were 1 base for V and 13 bases for J; bases not matched to a gene: 9. This CDR3 region has 15 residues. CDR3 in amino acids: CASSLGPRGGRVLTF. DNA for the CDR3: TGTGCCAGCAGTTTAGGTCCTCGGGGGGGGCGGGTCCTGACTTTC.

A note on this clonotype: The junction departs from germline at one end; a sequencing error may be responsible. The chain is built from TRBV10-3 and TRBJ2-6, with a possible D match to TRBD2 (6 bases). CDR3 length: 16 amino acids. Germline CDR1 is ENHRY and CDR2 is SYGVKD. DNA for the CDR3: TGTGCCAGCAGTACAAGCGGAGGGGCTGGGGCCAACGTCCTGACTTTC. Translated: CASSTSGGAGANVLTF.

This clonotype occurred many times. The chain joins TRBV7-9 to TRBJ2-7; D is uncertain. Deletions cut 4 bases from V and 3 bases from J, with 16 bases between. The CDR3 is made up of 15 amino acids. Germline V gives CDR1 SEHNR, CDR2 FQNEAQ (reference sequence). The CDR3 reads CASSSIKTRDYEQYF. The CDR3 bases are TGTGCCAGCAGCTCAATTAAGACGAGAGACTACGAGCAGTACTTC.

This chain connects TRBV2 to TRBJ2-5, with D possibly TRBD2 on 5 matching bases. The J call may be faulty, since TRBJ2-4 better matches the DNA end. The germline gives CDR1 SNHLY, CDR2 FYNNEI. CDR3 size: 12 residues. CDR3 protein: CASRGEVSIQYF. The CDR3 nucleotides are TGTGCCAGCAGGGGAGAGGTATCCATTCAGTACTTC.

This clonotype was counted many times. The rearrangement links TRBV2 to TRBJ1-6; TRBD1 might be the D (6 bases). The ends were cut back, 6 bases at V and 7 bases at J, with 16 bases in the middle. Germline CDR1 SNHLY, CDR2 FYNNEI. The CDR3 loop spans 15 amino acids. CDR3 DNA: TGTGCCAGCAGGCGGACAGCCGAACAAAATTCACCCCTCCACTTT. Protein sequence: CASRRTAEQNSPLHF.

The chain links TRBV10-3 to TRBJ2-5; 13 nucleotides line up with TRBD2. Per the germline V gene, CDR1 is ENHRY and CDR2 is SYGVKD. V lost 6 bases and J lost 3; bases outside the gene matches: 10. The CDR3 sequence is 17 residues long. CDR3 loop: CAISESGLAGPEETQYF. For the CDR3, the DNA is TGTGCCATCAGCGAATCGGGACTAGCGGGACCCGAAGAGACCCAGTACTTC.

V and J are TRBV7-3 and TRBJ2-2, with 8 positions matching TRBD2. The trim removed 6 bases at V and 5 bases at J, leaving 14 bases unmatched. This CDR3 spans 17 amino acids. Germline V gene sequence: CDR1 SGHTA, CDR2 FQGTGA. CDR3 loop: CASSFLRPGGRTGELFF. DNA of the CDR3: TGTGCCAGCAGTTTTCTGAGACCGGGGGGGCGAACCGGGGAGCTGTTTTTT.

This clonotype was recorded many times. The V and J genes are TRBV2 and TRBJ1-5; a possible D gene is TRBD1 (5 bases). CDR3 size: 14 residues. V was pared by 3 bases and J by 3 bases, with 9 bases between. Per the germline V gene, CDR1 is SNHLY and CDR2 is FYNNEI. The CDR3 loop is CASSDGQSNQPQHF. Written as DNA, the CDR3 is TGTGCCAGCAGTGATGGACAATCCAATCAGCCCCAGCATTTT.